The rows below give T cell receptor beta chains drawn from one sample of a study of T cell repertoires in cytomegalovirus infection. TCRdb passed the reads through MiXCR, listing each CDR3 protein once. Of under 200,000 distinct CDR3 sequences in the sample, approximately 9.6% were seen once. Sequencing was done on a sample of PBMCs. The receptors come from a human donor in good health (CMV status not recorded). Some clones in this sample may be carry-over from other donors' samples. Each CDR3 is given with its conserved first and last residue. The D gene is left open where the match is weak. A clone size is listed for some rows: how often the clone was seen (once, few, many), or a class if it is expanded.

j_call v_call cdr3_length clone_size d_call cdr3_nt cdr3_aa
TRBJ2-5 TRBV7-8 12 few NA TGTGCCAGCAGCTTTGCCCGAGAGACCCAGTACTTC CASSFARETQYF
TRBJ1-1 TRBV28 14 NA NA TGTGCCAGCAGATCCCAGTCATCTTGGACTGAAGCTTTCTTT CASRSQSSWTEAFF
TRBJ2-6 TRBV29-1 17 few NA TGCAGCGTTGAAGAAAGACAACGTAGCTCTGGGGCCAACGTCCTGACTTTC CSVEERQRSSGANVLTF
TRBJ2-3 TRBV15 14 few NA TGTGCCACCAGCAGAGACATAGCGCGAGATACGCAGTATTTT CATSRDIARDTQYF
TRBJ1-1 TRBV7-6 12 many NA TGTGCCAGCAGCTTAAAAGGGAGCGTAGCTTTCTTT CASSLKGSVAFF
TRBJ2-7 TRBV5-5 14 many NA TGTGCCAGCAGCTTGGGACCGAGCTCCTACGAGCAGTACTTC CASSLGPSSYEQYF
TRBJ1-5 TRBV20-1 17 NA TRBD1 TGCAGTGCTAGAGGCTTGATACAGGGGGAAAGCAATCAGCCCCAGCATTTT CSARGLIQGESNQPQHF
TRBJ2-1 TRBV14 21 many TRBD2 TGTGCCAGCAGCCAATCCTCTAGGCCTGCGGGGGGCCTACTCCGACGCCATGAGCAGTTCTTC CASSQSSRPAGGLLRRHEQFF
TRBJ2-2 TRBV7-2 16 many NA TGTGCCAGCAGCCCTCAGCGGGCAAGTGCCACCGGGGAGCTGTTTTTT CASSPQRASATGELFF
TRBJ2-7 TRBV19 14 many TRBD2 TGTGCCAGTAGTATAGTAGCGGGGGGCTACGAGCAGTACTTC CASSIVAGGYEQYF
TRBJ1-2 TRBV12-3/TRBV12-4 14 NA TRBD1 TGTGCCAGCAGCACGACAGGGATGGAATACGGCTACACCTTC CASSTTGMEYGYTF
TRBJ2-5 TRBV7-3 14 many TRBD1 TGTGCCAGCAGCCAAGGACAGGGGCAAGAGACCCAGTACTTC CASSQGQGQETQYF
TRBJ2-7 TRBV9 13 NA TRBD2 TGTGCCAGCAGCGTAAGCGGGAGCTACGAGCAGTACTTC CASSVSGSYEQYF
TRBJ2-5 TRBV4-2 14 many NA TGTGCCAGCAGCCAAGGGGAAGGTCAAGAGACCCAGTACTTC CASSQGEGQETQYF
TRBJ2-5 TRBV12-3/TRBV12-4 12 many NA TGTGCCAGCGCCTTAGGCGGAGAGACCCAGTACTTC CASALGGETQYF
TRBJ2-3 TRBV4-1 14 few NA TGCGCCAGCAGCCAAGACCCCGGGGCAGATACGCAGTATTTT CASSQDPGADTQYF
TRBJ2-5 TRBV7-2 14 many TRBD2 TGTGCCAGCAGCATTACTAGCGGCCAAGAGACCCAGTACTTC CASSITSGQETQYF
TRBJ2-1 TRBV5-1 15 few NA TGCGCCAGCAGCTTGTCCCAGGGGCTTAACAATGAGCAGTTCTTC CASSLSQGLNNEQFF
TRBJ2-7 TRBV7-2 16 few TRBD2 TGTGCCAGCAGCTTCCCCCTCAGCGGGGACCCCTACGAGCAGTACTTC CASSFPLSGDPYEQYF
TRBJ2-7 TRBV12-3/TRBV12-4 13 many TRBD2 TGTGCCAGCAAGACTAGCGGGAGCCACGAGCAGTACTTC CASKTSGSHEQYF
TRBJ1-2 TRBV14 13 many TRBD1 TGTGCCAGCAGCCATTCCGGGACAGGGAAATACACCTTC CASSHSGTGKYTF
TRBJ2-7 TRBV5-6 16 NA TRBD2 TGTGCCAGCAGCTTGGCCGTAACGGGAGGGCCCTACGAGCAGTACTTC CASSLAVTGGPYEQYF
TRBJ2-1 TRBV6-2/TRBV6-3 17 NA TRBD2 TGTGCCAGCAGCTCTGCTGAAGCGGGAGACTCCTACAATGAGCAGTTCTTC CASSSAEAGDSYNEQFF
TRBJ2-7 TRBV7-2 17 many NA TGTGCCAGCAGCTTAGAGCTTATGGGGGGAATCTTCCACGAGCAGTACTTC CASSLELMGGIFHEQYF
TRBJ1-1 TRBV28 14 NA NA TGTGCCAGCAGTTTATTGGCAGCTAACACTGAAGCTTTCTTT CASSLLAANTEAFF
TRBJ1-2 TRBV5-4 14 few NA TGTGCCAGCAGCCCCGGGGGAGTCAACTATGGCTACACCTTC CASSPGGVNYGYTF
TRBJ1-1 TRBV4-1 15 many NA TGCGCCAGCAGCCAAGTTTGGGCACCGAACACTGAAGCTTTCTTT CASSQVWAPNTEAFF
TRBJ2-2 TRBV19 14 NA TRBD1 TGTGCCAGTACCGGGACAGGGAGGACCGGGGAGCTGTTTTTT CASTGTGRTGELFF
TRBJ1-1 TRBV5-1 14 few NA TGCGCCAGCAGCTTGGGGGGGGAGCCGGCTGAAGCTTTCTTT CASSLGGEPAEAFF
TRBJ1-5 TRBV18 13 NA NA TGTGCCAGCTCACCACATACAAAACAGCCCCAGCATTTT CASSPHTKQPQHF
TRBJ2-1 TRBV6-5 16 many NA TGTGCCAGCAATCTCGACTTCCCGAGCTCCTACAATGAGCAGTTCTTC CASNLDFPSSYNEQFF
TRBJ1-2 TRBV29-1 14 few TRBD1 TGCAGCGTTGTAGAAGGGACAGGAGGGTATGGCTACACCTTC CSVVEGTGGYGYTF
TRBJ1-1 TRBV7-4 12 NA NA TGTGCCAGCCCAAACATGAACACTGAAGCTTTCTTT CASPNMNTEAFF
TRBJ2-2 TRBV10-1 15 few TRBD1 TGCGCCAGCAGTTCCGGGACAGGGAACACCGGGGAGCTGTTTTTT CASSSGTGNTGELFF
TRBJ1-2 TRBV7-2 14 many NA TGTGCCAGCAGCTTGGACGGGCTGAACTATGGCTACACCTTC CASSLDGLNYGYTF
TRBJ2-3 TRBV27 18 NA TRBD2 TGTGCCAGCAGTTTACTAGCGGGGAGCCAGACTAGCACAGATACGCAGTATTTT CASSLLAGSQTSTDTQYF
TRBJ2-5 TRBV12-3/TRBV12-4 12 many NA TGTGCCAGCAGTTTCGACGGGGAGACCCAGTACTTC CASSFDGETQYF
TRBJ1-2 TRBV7-2 12 many NA TGTGCCAGCAGCTCCCTGACAGCCGGCTACACCTTC CASSSLTAGYTF
TRBJ2-1 TRBV6-2/TRBV6-3 13 NA TRBD1 TGTGCCAGCACCGGGACAGAGACTGTTGAGCAGTTCTTC CASTGTETVEQFF
TRBJ1-5 TRBV19 12 many NA TGTGCCAGTAGAACCAATGATCAGCCCCAGCATTTT CASRTNDQPQHF
TRBJ2-3 TRBV20-1 15 few TRBD2 TGCAGTGCTAGGGCCCCTAGCGGGGTCACAGATACGCAGTATTTT CSARAPSGVTDTQYF
TRBJ1-5 TRBV19 14 NA NA TGTGCCAGTAGTATAGTTTATAGCAATCAGCCCCAGCATTTT CASSIVYSNQPQHF
TRBJ1-2 TRBV12-5 13 many NA TGTGCTAGTGCTGTTCCCGGACAGCTCGGCTACACCTTC CASAVPGQLGYTF
TRBJ1-1 TRBV19 15 NA TRBD1 TGTGCCAGTAGAAGAGACAGGGGAATGAACACTGAAGCTTTCTTT CASRRDRGMNTEAFF
TRBJ1-3 TRBV28 15 NA NA TGTGCCAGCAGTTTTAGTGGGGGGCGGAGAAACACCATATATTTT CASSFSGGRRNTIYF
TRBJ2-6 TRBV7-2 15 many NA TGTGCCAGCAGCTTACAGACGTCTGGGGCCAACGTCCTGACTTTC CASSLQTSGANVLTF
TRBJ1-2 TRBV19 14 many NA TGTGCCAGTAGCCCTTCCGGACCTTTCTATGGCTACACCTTC CASSPSGPFYGYTF
TRBJ2-7 TRBV4-2 13 many TRBD2 TGTGCCAGCAGCCAGCGGGGGGTCGACGAGCAGTACTTC CASSQRGVDEQYF
TRBJ1-5 TRBV7-2 15 NA NA TGTGCCAGCAACCCGGACGGGGCAGTTAATCAGCCCCAGCATTTT CASNPDGAVNQPQHF